The 2 T cell receptor beta chains reported below all come from one sample, sequenced in a study of a mutant IDH1 vaccine in newly diagnosed glioma (dated by TCRdb to about 2021). The library was obtained by the immunoSEQ multiplex PCR assay. What TCRdb holds here is the immuneACCESS table cut down to in-frame rearrangements. Part of the clones is not present; checked against another copy, under half of the missing clones reflect an unresolved V gene, and the others are unexplained. The sample table contains around 84,000 clones; only one count was recorded for around four fifths of them. The ten largest clones take up 5.2% of the sample. The intended sense of this specimen's time point label: week 47, end of study. Every vaccine dose consisted of 300 ug of a 20-mer mutant IDH1 peptide in Montanide, administered subcutaneously together with topical imiquimod. These receptors have no known antigen.

This specimen consisted of PBMCs, obtained from a glioma patient whose treatment included an IDH1 peptide vaccine. The origin of the receptors is a man aged 35 to 55 with glioma.

This chain links TRBV9 with TRBJ1-4; possibly TRBD1 for D (6 bases). V lost 1 base, J lost 1 base, and 14 bases lay in between. CDR1 is SGDLS, CDR2 YYNGEE, per germline. The length of the CDR3 is 17 residues. DNA for the CDR3: TGTGCCAGCAGCGTACGGCAGGGGTGGGAAACTAATGAAAAACTGTTTTTT. As protein: CASSVRQGWETNEKLFF.

In DNA form, the CDR3 reads TGCAGCGTCACCCCACAGGGCATCTCCTACGAGCAGTACTTC. Protein sequence: CSVTPQGISYEQYF. The rearrangement uses TRBV29-1 and TRBJ2-7, with D perhaps TRBD1 (6 bases). The V gene lost 6 bases and the J gene lost 0 bases, with 15 bases spanning the gap. CDR1 is SQVTM and CDR2 is ANQGSEA in the germline V gene. The CDR3 loop spans 14 amino acids.